This is a list of T cell receptor beta chains from one sample in a study of siplizumab effects on memory and regulatory T cells. Only in-frame clones appear in the TCRdb table, and some are missing; sequencing was by immunoSEQ multiplex PCR. The table includes about 50,000 clones, approximately 93% detected once. The sample consisted of CD8+ T cells sorted from blood. Source of these receptors: a human donor in good health. CDR3s include the opening cysteine and the closing phenylalanine or tryptophan. The order of the fields is V gene, J gene, CDR3 length, D gene, clone size, CDR3 protein, CDR3 DNA. D genes are given only for firm matches. Part of the rows lack a size; the others show once, few, many or a class for expanded clones.

TRBV27	TRBJ2-3	15	TRBD2	NA	CASSSGTSGTDTQYF	TGTGCCAGCAGTTCCGGGACTAGCGGAACAGATACGCAGTATTTT
TRBV7-9	TRBJ2-7	15	NA	NA	CASSLPESGGYEQYF	TGTGCCAGCAGCTTGCCGGAGTCCGGAGGCTACGAGCAGTACTTC
TRBV11-2	TRBJ2-1	14	NA	NA	CASSFAEAYNEQFF	TGTGCCAGCAGCTTTGCTGAGGCCTACAATGAGCAGTTCTTC
TRBV7-9	TRBJ2-7	16	NA	NA	CASSLPSGHQSYEQYF	TGTGCCAGCAGCTTACCGTCAGGGCACCAATCCTACGAGCAGTACTTC
TRBV7-9	TRBJ2-7	10	NA	NA	CASSLDRVEF	TGTGCCAGCAGCTTAGACAGGGTGGAATTC
TRBV7-9	TRBJ2-1	12	NA	NA	CASSSKEGEQFF	TGTGCCAGCAGCTCGAAAGAGGGTGAGCAGTTCTTC
TRBV7-2	TRBJ2-7	16	NA	NA	CASSFFAGVTAYEQYF	TGTGCCAGCAGCTTCTTTGCTGGAGTAACAGCCTACGAGCAGTACTTC
TRBV9	TRBJ1-1	15	TRBD1	NA	CASSAEGQMNTEAFF	TGTGCCAGCAGCGCGGAGGGACAGATGAACACTGAAGCTTTCTTT
TRBV2	TRBJ2-2	16	TRBD1	NA	CASSPDRGPWTGELFF	TGTGCCAGCAGTCCCGACAGGGGCCCGTGGACCGGGGAGCTGTTTTTT
TRBV2	TRBJ2-1	14	NA	NA	CASSGGTSYNEQFF	TGTGCCAGCAGTGGCGGGACATCCTACAATGAGCAGTTCTTC
TRBV11-2	TRBJ2-5	14	NA	NA	CASSADRDQETQYF	TGTGCCAGCAGCGCAGACAGAGACCAAGAGACCCAGTACTTC
TRBV7-2	TRBJ2-7	15	TRBD2	NA	CASSLFGQGGYEQYF	TGTGCCAGCAGCTTATTTGGGCAGGGAGGGTACGAGCAGTACTTC
TRBV4-1	TRBJ1-2	13	NA	NA	CASSQVYGDGYTF	TGCGCCAGCAGCCAAGTTTATGGGGATGGCTACACCTTC
TRBV4-1	TRBJ1-1	13	NA	NA	CASSLVGGTEAFF	TGCGCCAGCAGCCTCGTAGGAGGCACTGAAGCTTTCTTT
TRBV7-3	TRBJ2-7	13	NA	NA	CASSPGGSYEQYF	TGTGCCAGCAGCCCCGGGGGCTCCTACGAGCAGTACTTC
TRBV9	TRBJ2-7	15	TRBD1	NA	CASSVTGTEPYEQYF	TGTGCCAGCAGCGTTACCGGGACAGAACCCTACGAGCAGTACTTC
TRBV7-9	TRBJ2-2	15	TRBD2	NA	CASSGARGGTGELFF	TGTGCCAGCAGCGGAGCGCGGGGGGGCACCGGGGAGCTGTTTTTT
TRBV6-1	TRBJ2-7	15	TRBD1	NA	CASSEGLDRVYEQYF	TGTGCCAGCAGTGAAGGTTTGGACAGGGTCTACGAGCAGTACTTC
TRBV4-1	TRBJ1-5	15	NA	NA	CASSPRPSSNQPQHF	TGCGCCAGCAGCCCGCGGCCGTCTAGCAATCAGCCCCAGCATTTT
TRBV5-4	TRBJ2-2	12	NA	NA	CASSLAPGELFF	TGTGCCAGCAGCCTCGCGCCCGGGGAGCTGTTTTTT
TRBV9	TRBJ2-1	14	TRBD2	NA	CASSVTTSEHEQFF	TGTGCCAGCAGCGTCACAACTAGCGAACATGAGCAGTTCTTC
TRBV29-1	TRBJ2-7	14	TRBD2	NA	CSVPTSGSGYEQYF	TGCAGCGTTCCGACTAGCGGGAGTGGGTACGAGCAGTACTTC
TRBV13	TRBJ2-7	15	NA	few	CASSFGPDASYEQYF	TGTGCCAGCAGCTTTGGGCCAGACGCGTCCTACGAGCAGTACTTC
TRBV15	TRBJ1-4	14	NA	NA	CATSRDGGTQKLFF	TGTGCCACCAGCAGAGATGGAGGGACACAAAAACTGTTTTTT
TRBV29-1	TRBJ1-1	10	NA	NA	CSVRLKAAFF	TGCAGCGTTCGCTTAAAGGCAGCTTTCTTT
TRBV7-9	TRBJ2-7	14	NA	NA	CASSFPPDNYEQYF	TGTGCCAGCAGCTTCCCCCCGGACAACTACGAGCAGTACTTC
TRBV7-9	TRBJ2-1	17	TRBD2	NA	CASSPPFGTSANNEQFF	TGTGCCAGCAGCCCTCCCTTCGGGACTAGCGCAAACAATGAGCAGTTCTTC
TRBV11-3	TRBJ2-1	12	NA	NA	CASATDNNEQFF	TGTGCCAGCGCGACAGATAACAATGAGCAGTTCTTC
TRBV6-5	TRBJ2-7	16	NA	NA	CASSYLFGGTDYEQYF	TGTGCCAGCAGTTACTTATTCGGAGGGACAGACTACGAGCAGTACTTC
TRBV9	TRBJ2-1	16	TRBD2	once	CASGGTSGRAYNEQFF	TGTGCCAGCGGAGGGACTAGCGGGAGGGCCTACAATGAGCAGTTCTTC
TRBV5-5	TRBJ2-7	13	NA	NA	CASSSGIPYEQYF	TGTGCCAGCAGCTCGGGGATACCCTACGAGCAGTACTTC
TRBV6-1	TRBJ2-5	12	NA	once	CASREKRDSRYF	TGTGCCAGCAGAGAGAAAAGGGACTCCCGCTACTTC
TRBV2	TRBJ1-1	13	NA	NA	CASLLLMGTEAFF	TGTGCCAGCCTTCTTCTTATGGGCACTGAAGCTTTCTTT
TRBV27	TRBJ2-7	14	NA	NA	CASSLGGTIYEQYF	TGTGCCAGCAGTTTAGGCGGGACGATCTACGAGCAGTACTTC
TRBV5-1	TRBJ2-1	13	NA	NA	CASNGGTHNEQFF	TGCGCCAGCAATGGAGGGACACACAATGAGCAGTTCTTC
TRBV10-3	TRBJ2-1	19	TRBD2	NA	CAISEPDELASVSYNEQFF	TGTGCCATCAGTGAGCCGGACGAACTAGCGTCTGTGTCCTACAATGAGCAGTTCTTC
TRBV13	TRBJ2-3	16	TRBD2	NA	CASSSTLADGTDTQYF	TGTGCCAGCAGCTCCACTCTAGCGGACGGCACAGATACGCAGTATTTT
TRBV19	TRBJ1-1	14	TRBD1	NA	CASSIDRTGYEAFF	TGTGCCAGTAGTATAGATCGGACAGGGTATGAAGCTTTCTTT
TRBV29-1	TRBJ2-5	14	TRBD1	NA	CSSWGETGGETQYF	TGCAGCTCCTGGGGGGAGACAGGGGGAGAGACCCAGTACTTC
TRBV7-9	TRBJ1-3	12	NA	NA	CASSLVVDTIYF	TGTGCCAGCAGCTTAGTTGTCGACACCATATATTTT